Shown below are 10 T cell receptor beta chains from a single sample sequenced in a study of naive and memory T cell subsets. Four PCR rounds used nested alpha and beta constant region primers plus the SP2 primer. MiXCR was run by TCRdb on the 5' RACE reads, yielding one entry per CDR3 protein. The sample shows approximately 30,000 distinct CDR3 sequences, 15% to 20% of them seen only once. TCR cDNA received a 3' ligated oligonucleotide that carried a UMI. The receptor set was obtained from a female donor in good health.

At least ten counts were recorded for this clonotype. The CDR3 nucleotides are TGTGCCAGCAAGACAGGGGGTTCTTCGACAGATACGCAGTATTTT. As protein: CASKTGGSSTDTQYF. The rearrangement joins TRBV6-1 to TRBJ2-3, with TRBD1 matching 9 bases. Unmatched junction bases numbered 8, after V lost 7 bases and J lost 3 bases. Per the germline V gene, CDR1 is MNHNS and CDR2 is SASEGT. The CDR3 consists of 15 residues.

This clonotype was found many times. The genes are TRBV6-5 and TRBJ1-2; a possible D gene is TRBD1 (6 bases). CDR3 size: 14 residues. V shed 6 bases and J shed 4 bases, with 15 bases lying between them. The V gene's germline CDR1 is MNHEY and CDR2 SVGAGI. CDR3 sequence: CASSRQQGRYGYTF. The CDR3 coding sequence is TGTGCCAGCAGCCGCCAACAGGGTCGCTATGGCTACACCTTC.

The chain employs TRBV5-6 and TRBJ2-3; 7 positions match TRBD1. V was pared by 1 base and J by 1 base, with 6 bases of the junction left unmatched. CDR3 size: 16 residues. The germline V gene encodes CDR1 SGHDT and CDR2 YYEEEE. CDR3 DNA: TGTGCCAGCAGCTTGCAACAGGGGAGTCGCACAGATACGCAGTATTTT. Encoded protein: CASSLQQGSRTDTQYF.

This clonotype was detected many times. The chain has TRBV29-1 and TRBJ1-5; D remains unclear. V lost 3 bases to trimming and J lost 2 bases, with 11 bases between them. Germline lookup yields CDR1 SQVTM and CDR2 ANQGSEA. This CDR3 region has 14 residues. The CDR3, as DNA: TGCAGCGTTGAGGTGTCTGGTGGCAATCAGCCCCAGCATTTT. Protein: CSVEVSGGNQPQHF.

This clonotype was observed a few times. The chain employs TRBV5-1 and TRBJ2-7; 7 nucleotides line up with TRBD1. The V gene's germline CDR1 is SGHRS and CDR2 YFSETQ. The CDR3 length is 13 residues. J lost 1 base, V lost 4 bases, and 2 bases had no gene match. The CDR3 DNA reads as TGCGCCAGCAGCAGGGGACAGTCCTACGAGCAGTACTTC. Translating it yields CASSRGQSYEQYF.

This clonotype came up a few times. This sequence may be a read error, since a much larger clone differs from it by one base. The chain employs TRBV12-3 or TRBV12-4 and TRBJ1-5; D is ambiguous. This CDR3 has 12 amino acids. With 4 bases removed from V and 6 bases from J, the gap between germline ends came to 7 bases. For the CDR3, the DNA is TGTGCCAGCAGTTACCAATGTCAGCCCCAGCATTTT. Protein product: CASSYQCQPQHF.

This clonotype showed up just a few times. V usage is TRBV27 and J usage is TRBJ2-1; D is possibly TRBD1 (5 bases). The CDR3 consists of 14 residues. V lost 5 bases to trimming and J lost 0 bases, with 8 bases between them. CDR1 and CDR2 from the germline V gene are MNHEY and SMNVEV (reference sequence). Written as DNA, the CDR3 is TGTGCCAGCAGTCCGCAGGGCTCCTACAATGAGCAGTTCTTC. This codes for CASSPQGSYNEQFF.

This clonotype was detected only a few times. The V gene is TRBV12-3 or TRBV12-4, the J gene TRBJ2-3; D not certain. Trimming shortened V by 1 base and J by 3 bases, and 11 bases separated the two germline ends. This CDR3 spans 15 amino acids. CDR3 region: CASSLENGVTDTQYF. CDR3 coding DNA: TGTGCCAGCAGTTTAGAGAATGGGGTGACAGATACGCAGTATTTT.

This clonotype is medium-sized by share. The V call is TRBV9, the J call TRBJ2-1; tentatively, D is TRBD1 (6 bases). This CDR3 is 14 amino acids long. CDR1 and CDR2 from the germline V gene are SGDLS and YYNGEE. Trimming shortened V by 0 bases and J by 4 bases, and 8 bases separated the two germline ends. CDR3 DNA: TGTGCCAGCAGCGTAGCTGACAGGTACAATGAGCAGTTCTTC. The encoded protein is CASSVADRYNEQFF.

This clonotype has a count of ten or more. The CDR3 here is CASSLFAGNTEAFF. CDR3 bases: TGTGCCAGCAGTTTATTTGCCGGGAACACTGAAGCTTTCTTT. This sequence joins TRBV27 and TRBJ1-1, with no clear D. The CDR3 consists of 14 residues. Germline V CDR1 and CDR2: MNHEY, SMNVEV (reference sequence). V was pared by 1 base and J by 1 base, with 7 bases between.